Listed here are 9 T cell receptor beta chains from one sample, sequenced in a study of sequential checkpoint blockade in melanoma. TCRdb keeps only in-frame clones here, not all; method: immunoSEQ multiplex PCR. The table shows under 8,000 clones, with approximately 80% occurring only once. Treatment noted: randomized to nivolumab then ipilimumab (arm A) or the reverse (arm B). Source: CD8+ T cells sorted from blood (inferred from file names), taken from a patient given nivolumab and ipilimumab in sequence. These receptors were collected from a human donor with melanoma.

By share of the sample, this clone is large (0.1 to 1%). This chain connects TRBV29-1 to TRBJ2-7; TRBD1 matches 7 bases. The CDR3 consists of 12 residues. V shed 6 bases, J shed 2 bases, and the junction held 4 bases outside the gene matches. Per germline, CDR1 SQVTM and CDR2 ANQGSEA. The CDR3 nucleotides are TGCAGCGTCCGGGACAGTGCCTACGAGCAGTACTTC. This translates into CSVRDSAYEQYF.

J is TRBJ2-3 and V is TRBV13, with D hard to call. The germline V gene has CDR1 PRHDT and CDR2 FYEKMQ (reference sequence). The CDR3 spans 13 residues. V was trimmed by 5 bases and J by 0 bases, leaving 6 bases between them. The CDR3 protein is CASSLASTDTQYF. CDR3 DNA: TGTGCCAGCAGCCTGGCTAGCACAGATACGCAGTATTTT.

The chain combines TRBV19 with TRBJ2-1, with D perhaps matching TRBD2 (5 bases). V lost 4 bases, J lost 2 bases, and 6 bases lay in between. The CDR3 is 13 amino acids. The V gene's germline CDR1 is LNHDA and CDR2 SQIVND (reference sequence). The CDR3 spells CASSTGTYNEQFF. The CDR3 nucleotides are TGTGCCAGTAGTACCGGGACCTACAATGAGCAGTTCTTC.

The rearrangement uses TRBV7-9 and TRBJ1-1; no clear D gene. The V gene's germline CDR1 is SEHNR and CDR2 FQNEAQ (reference sequence). V lost 5 bases to trimming and J lost 1 base, with 11 bases between them. The CDR3 runs 14 residues. As DNA, the CDR3 is TGTGCCAGCAGCCTTTCTACCGGGAACACTGAAGCTTTCTTT. As protein: CASSLSTGNTEAFF.

The sample holds a few counts of this clone. V gene TRBV7-9 combines with J gene TRBJ2-1; TRBD2 matches 15 bases. This CDR3 is 18 amino acids long. Germline CDR1 SEHNR, CDR2 FQNEAQ (reference sequence). V lost 5 bases and J lost 4; bases outside the gene matches: 9. The CDR3 loop is CASSLPAGTSGRYNEQFF. The DNA of the CDR3 is TGTGCCAGCAGCCTACCGGCCGGGACTAGCGGGAGGTACAATGAGCAGTTCTTC. Complete variable domain (other parts from reference TRBV7-9 and TRBJ2-1): DTGVSQNPRHKITKRGQNVTFRCDPISEHNRLYWYRQTLGQGPEFLTYFQNEAQLEKSRLLSDRFSAERPKGSFSTLEIQRTEQGDSAMYLCASSLPAGTSGRYNEQFFGPGTRLTVL.

The chain has TRBV5-6 and TRBJ1-2, with TRBD1 identical over 7 bases. Germline V gene sequence: CDR1 SGHDT, CDR2 YYEEEE. This CDR3 contains 14 residues. J was trimmed by 2 bases and V by 4 bases; bases with no gene match: 5. CDR3 loop: CASSPNRGNYGYTF. The CDR3 coding sequence is TGTGCCAGCAGCCCAAACAGGGGAAACTATGGCTACACCTTC.

The CDR3: CTIPSGNYGYTF. The CDR3 region has the DNA TGCACCATTCCCAGCGGCAACTATGGCTACACCTTC. The rearrangement joins TRBV29-1 to TRBJ1-2, with no clear D. Looked up from germline, CDR1 is SQVTM and CDR2 is ANQGSEA. This CDR3 is 12 amino acids long.

The CDR3 sequence: CASSLDGSGYNEQFF. As DNA, the CDR3 is TGTGCCAGCAGCTTAGACGGGAGCGGCTACAATGAGCAGTTCTTC. This rearrangement joins TRBV11-2 to TRBJ2-1, with a weak D call TRBD2 (6 bases). Trimming pared 0 bases from V and 3 bases from J, leaving 9 bases between. Germline assignment: CDR1 SGHAT and CDR2 FQNNGV. This CDR3 is 15 amino acids long. The whole variable domain, filled in from reference TRBV11-2 and TRBJ2-1, reads EAGVAQSPRYKIIEKRQSVAFWCNPISGHATLYWYQQILGQGPKLLIQFQNNGVVDDSQLPKDRFSAERLKGVDSTLKIQPAKLEDSAVYLCASSLDGSGYNEQFFGPGTRLTVL.

The chain links TRBV9 to TRBJ2-7; 7 nucleotides align to TRBD1. The length of the CDR3 is 14 residues. CDR1 and CDR2 (germline): SGDLS, YYNGEE. V was pared by 3 bases and J by 5 bases, with 8 bases of the junction left unmatched. The CDR3 is CASSADRVNNEQYF. CDR3 DNA: TGTGCCAGCAGCGCCGACAGGGTAAACAACGAGCAGTACTTC.